Following are 29 T cell receptor beta chains from one sample sequenced in a study of T cell repertoires in cytomegalovirus infection. TCRdb reprocessed the reads with MiXCR, giving one entry per CDR3 protein. The table has roughly 630,000 distinct CDR3 sequences, 20% to 30% seen once. The sample comprised CD8+ T cells from PBMCs. These receptors all come from a human donor in good health (CMV status not recorded). Some clones in this sample may be carry-over from other donors' samples.

This clonotype was seen a few times. The chain employs TRBV5-1 and TRBJ2-2; D unresolved. The V end lost 5 bases, the J end lost 6 bases, and 8 bases lay between the germline ends. This CDR3 comprises 12 residues. Germline CDR1 and CDR2: SGHRS and YFSETQ. The CDR3 coding sequence is TGCGCCAGCAGGACGGATCCCGGGGAGCTGTTTTTT. Its protein is CASRTDPGELFF.

This clonotype appeared many times. This sequence joins TRBV7-6 and TRBJ2-7; D is undetermined. Trimming removed 1 base at V and 12 bases at J, with 10 bases between. This CDR3 has 11 amino acids. Germline V gives CDR1 SGHVS, CDR2 FNYEAQ. The CDR3 region is CASSLGRELYF. CDR3 DNA sequence: TGTGCCAGCAGCTTAGGTAGGGAATTGTACTTC.

The J gene is TRBJ2-5, the V gene TRBV7-9, with a weak D call TRBD2 (6 bases). Germline V gives CDR1 SEHNR, CDR2 FQNEAQ (reference sequence). The CDR3 sequence is 16 residues long. The ends were cut back, 5 bases at V and 5 bases at J, with 21 bases in the middle. CDR3 coding DNA: TGTGCCAGCAGCCTCATTGGAGGGGAATTGGAGGAGACCCAGTACTTC. Translated: CASSLIGGELEETQYF.

This chain joins TRBV10-2 and TRBJ2-1, with 9 bases matching TRBD2. The CDR3 length is 15 residues. Germline values: CDR1 WSHSY, CDR2 SAAADI. With V trimmed by 3 bases and J by 4 bases, 4 bases remained unmatched. CDR3 sequence reads: CASSDALAGYNEQFF. CDR3 DNA sequence: TGCGCCAGCAGTGACGCGCTAGCGGGATACAATGAGCAGTTCTTC.

The chain joins TRBV10-3 to TRBJ2-1, with 10 bases identical to TRBD2. Germline loops: CDR1 ENHRY, CDR2 SYGVKD. The J segment lost 7 bases and the V segment lost 0 bases, leaving 3 bases of the junction unmatched. The length of the CDR3 is 15 residues. The CDR3 protein is CAISESSGGGNEQFF. The CDR3 nucleotides read TGTGCCATCAGTGAGTCAAGCGGGGGGGGTAATGAGCAGTTCTTC.

This clonotype was seen ten or more times. The chain carries TRBV7-6 and TRBJ1-1; perhaps TRBD1 as D (6 bases). The V and J ends lost 0 bases and 0 bases respectively, with 11 bases between them. CDR3 length: 16 residues. Germline CDR1 is SGHVS and CDR2 is FNYEAQ. The DNA for the CDR3 is TGTGCCAGCAGCTTAGCGGGGGACATTCTGAACACTGAAGCTTTCTTT. It codes for CASSLAGDILNTEAFF.

The V gene is TRBV6-5, the J gene TRBJ2-5; D possibly corresponds to TRBD2 (5 bases). V dropped 9 bases and J dropped 4 bases, with 21 bases sitting between them. CDR1 and CDR2 from the germline V gene are MNHEY and SVGAGI. The CDR3 contains 15 residues. The CDR3 here is CASGHLGLVGETQYF. The CDR3 DNA reads TGTGCCAGTGGCCACCTTGGACTGGTGGGAGAGACCCAGTACTTC.

The chain uses TRBV7-9 and TRBJ2-7; D gene unclear. CDR3 length: 14 amino acids. Germline values: CDR1 SEHNR, CDR2 FQNEAQ (reference sequence). V was shortened by 1 base and J by 4 bases, with 11 bases between the two germline ends. The CDR3: CASSLGPQGYEQYV. The CDR3 nucleotides are TGTGCCAGCAGCTTAGGTCCACAAGGTTACGAGCAGTACGTC.

The sample holds many counts of this clonotype. This chain's CDR3 is CSVMAGGGYYGYTF. CDR3 DNA sequence: TGCAGCGTTATGGCAGGGGGAGGTTACTATGGCTACACCTTC. The chain links TRBV29-1 to TRBJ1-2; 7 bases map to TRBD1. The CDR3 runs to 14 residues. V dropped 5 bases and J dropped 3; count of bases not matched to a gene: 9. Germline CDR1 is SQVTM and CDR2 is ANQGSEA.

This clonotype was counted ten times or more. The V gene is TRBV7-9, the J gene TRBJ2-1; the D gene is possibly TRBD1 (5 bases). Trimming removed 4 bases from V and 0 bases from J, with 13 bases in between. CDR1 is SEHNR, CDR2 FQNEAQ, per germline (reference sequence). This CDR3 has 16 amino acids. The CDR3 DNA follows: TGTGCCAGCAGCTCCCAGACAGAGAGCTCCTACAATGAGCAGTTCTTC. Translation: CASSSQTESSYNEQFF.

V and J are TRBV20-1 and TRBJ1-2, with TRBD1 matching over 8 bases. This CDR3 is built from 13 residues. V trimming: 5 bases; J trimming: 8 bases; junction bases outside the gene matches: 10. Germline lookup yields CDR1 DFQATT and CDR2 SNEGSKA (reference sequence). The CDR3 DNA follows: TGCAGTGCTTCCTGGACAGGGCTGGCGGGCTACACCTTC. This codes for CSASWTGLAGYTF.

This chain links TRBV6-2 or TRBV6-3 with TRBJ2-7; D is unresolved. Germline V gene lookup returns CDR1 MNHEY and CDR2 SVGEGT. Trimming removed 2 bases at V and 2 bases at J, with 10 bases between. This CDR3 contains 14 residues. The CDR3: CASSYGRSPYEQYV. For the CDR3, the DNA is TGTGCCAGCAGTTACGGTCGAAGTCCCTACGAGCAGTACGTC.

This clonotype was seen ten or more times. The rearrangement joins TRBV5-6 to TRBJ2-1; TRBD1 matches 9 bases. Germline trimming cut 10 bases from V and 4 bases from J; bases unmatched to any gene: 6. The CDR3 contains 13 residues. Germline V gene lookup returns CDR1 SGHDT and CDR2 YYEEEE. CDR3 bases: TGTGCCTCCCGGGACAGGGTATACAATGAGCAGTTCTTC. Encoded protein: CASRDRVYNEQFF.

This clonotype has only a few counts. The rearrangement uses TRBV20-1 and TRBJ1-5; weak D call: TRBD1 (5 bases). The length of the CDR3 is 13 residues. V was cut by 5 bases and J by 5 bases, with 13 bases left in between. In germline, CDR1 is DFQATT, CDR2 SNEGSKA (reference sequence). The chain's CDR3 is CSAYIQGHQPQHF. CDR3 in DNA: TGCAGTGCTTATATTCAGGGCCATCAGCCCCAGCATTTT.

V is TRBV29-1 and J is TRBJ2-1; no reliable D call. This CDR3 region has 12 residues. Germline CDR1 SQVTM, CDR2 ANQGSEA. Trimming took off 3 bases at V and 4 bases at J, with 7 bases between the two ends. The CDR3, as DNA: TGCAGCGTTGAGGTTAAATACAATGAGCAGTTCTTC. It is translated as CSVEVKYNEQFF.

The chain combines TRBV7-2 with TRBJ2-1; 9 bases fit TRBD1. The V segment lost 5 bases and the J segment 1 base; nucleotides outside the gene matches: 9. The CDR3 runs to 17 residues. Looked up from germline, CDR1 is SGHTA and CDR2 is FQGNSA. The CDR3 coding sequence is TGTGCCAGCAGCCCTCTGGGGACAGGGCCATCCTACAATGAGCAGTTCTTC. Translation gives CASSPLGTGPSYNEQFF. Full variable domain (rest looked up from reference TRBV7-2 and TRBJ2-1): GAGVSQSPSNKVTEKGKDVELRCDPISGHTALYWYRQSLGQGLEFLIYFQGNSAPDKSGLPSDRFSAERTGGSVSTLTIQRTQQEDSAVYLCASSPLGTGPSYNEQFFGPGTRLTVL.

On this clonotype: A read error is possible here, since a much larger clone lies one base away. Without the conserved terminal phenylalanine or tryptophan, this CDR3 likely stems from a read error. The J gene is TRBJ2-2, the V gene TRBV7-3, with D hard to call. The CDR3 has 13 residues. Germline CDR1 and CDR2: SGHTA and FQGTGA. Trimming took off 2 bases at V and 7 bases at J, with 8 bases between the two ends. CDR3 nucleotide sequence: TGTGCCAGCAGCTTAGGGGAAGTCGGGGAGCTGTTTTCT. Residues: CASSLGEVGELFS.

This sequence joins TRBV6-5 and TRBJ1-2; no clear D gene. CDR1 MNHEY and CDR2 SVGAGI come from the germline V gene. The CDR3 runs to 14 residues. V lost 1 base, J lost 0 bases, and 6 bases lay in between. The CDR3, as DNA: TGTGCCAGCAGTTACTACGGAGCTAACTATGGCTACACCTTC. This codes for CASSYYGANYGYTF.

This clonotype was observed many times. This chain links TRBV7-2 with TRBJ2-3, with TRBD2 as a possible D gene (6 bases). Trimming shortened V by 4 bases and J by 2 bases, and 19 bases separated the two germline ends. Germline CDR1 and CDR2: SGHTA and FQGNSA. This CDR3 spans 17 amino acids. The CDR3 sequence: CASSSLGGSRITDTQYF. CDR3 DNA sequence: TGTGCCAGCAGCTCGCTCGGGGGAAGCCGGATCACAGATACGCAGTATTTT.

This clonotype came up a few times. This rearrangement joins TRBV11-3 to TRBJ1-3, with unresolved D. This CDR3 is 15 amino acids long. Trimming left V 5 bases short and J 4 bases short, with 15 bases between. The V gene's germline CDR1 is SGHNT and CDR2 YENEEA. CDR3 DNA sequence: TGTGCCAGCAGCCTAAACTGGGGTTCCGGAAACACCATATATTTT. Amino acid sequence: CASSLNWGSGNTIYF.

DNA for the CDR3: TGTGCCAGCAGTTACCCCCAGGGGAGTTGGAATGAGCAGTTCTTC. Its protein is CASSYPQGSWNEQFF. The rearrangement links TRBV6-6 to TRBJ2-1; tentatively, D is TRBD1 (6 bases). The CDR3 loop spans 15 amino acids. V was shortened by 2 bases and J by 7 bases, with 15 bases between the two germline ends. Germline lookup yields CDR1 MNHNY and CDR2 SVGAGI (reference sequence).

This chain connects TRBV28 to TRBJ1-5, with D hard to call. The CDR3 length is 13 residues. V gave up 5 bases and J gave up 4 bases, with 9 bases separating them. The germline V gene has CDR1 MDHEN and CDR2 SYDVKM. The CDR3 bases are TGTGCCAGCAGTGATCAAAGGAATCAGCCCCAGCATTTT. This translates into CASSDQRNQPQHF.

The chain employs TRBV10-3 and TRBJ1-4; 10 nucleotides align to TRBD1. Per the germline V gene, CDR1 is ENHRY and CDR2 is SYGVKD. Trimming removed 6 bases from V and 7 bases from J; junction bases left unmatched: 17. CDR3 length: 18 amino acids. The CDR3 here is CAISSAESDRGRIEKLFF. The CDR3 DNA sequence: TGTGCCATCAGCAGTGCTGAATCGGACAGGGGGAGAATTGAAAAACTGTTTTTT.

This clonotype was seen more than once but under ten times. The chain is built from TRBV20-1 and TRBJ2-2; a possible D gene is TRBD2 (5 bases). The CDR3 loop spans 14 amino acids. Germline CDR1 DFQATT, CDR2 SNEGSKA (reference sequence). The V end lost 3 bases, the J end lost 5 bases, and 13 bases lay between the germline ends. The CDR3 nucleotides are TGCAGTGCTAGCTCGCGGCCGGGGACCGGGGAGCTGTTTTTT. Residues: CSASSRPGTGELFF.

The sample holds many counts of this clonotype. The V and J genes are TRBV25-1 and TRBJ2-3, with D possibly being TRBD1 (6 bases). Germline lookup yields CDR1 MGHDK and CDR2 SYGVNS. This CDR3 spans 18 amino acids. Deletions cut 1 base from V and 0 bases from J, with 17 bases between. The CDR3 bases are TGTGCCAGCAGTGAATTTGCTTTGACAGGACCTAGCACAGATACGCAGTATTTT. Encoded protein: CASSEFALTGPSTDTQYF.

This clonotype has at least ten counts. The chain is built from TRBV7-2 and TRBJ1-5, with D perhaps TRBD1 (5 bases). The V end was cut by 1 base, the J end by 2 bases, with 12 bases between. Germline CDR1 reads SGHTA; CDR2 reads FQGNSA. This CDR3 is 16 amino acids long. CDR3 amino acids: CASSLVGGTGNQPQHF. The CDR3 nucleotides read TGTGCCAGCAGCTTAGTTGGGGGAACGGGCAATCAGCCCCAGCATTTT.

This chain uses TRBV9 with TRBJ2-1, with D perhaps matching TRBD1 (5 bases). The CDR3 consists of 12 residues. In germline, CDR1 is SGDLS, CDR2 YYNGEE. V was trimmed by 4 bases and J by 10 bases, leaving 12 bases between them. The CDR3 reads CASSLTGKEQFF. CDR3 DNA sequence: TGTGCCAGCAGCTTAACAGGAAAGGAGCAGTTCTTC.

This clonotype has a count of ten or more. Here the CDR3 DNA reads TGTGCCAGCAGCCCCCAAAGGGACAGGGGCGGAAGCTCTGGGGCCAACGTCCTGACTTTC. This codes for CASSPQRDRGGSSGANVLTF. This chain connects TRBV7-9 to TRBJ2-6; 10 bases are shared with TRBD1. The CDR3 covers 20 residues. The V gene end was trimmed by 5 bases and the J gene end by 0 bases; junction bases not matched to a gene: 13. The germline V gene has CDR1 SEHNR and CDR2 FQNEAQ (reference sequence). The complete variable domain, with remaining parts taken from reference TRBV7-9 and TRBJ2-6, reads DTGVSQNPRHKITKRGQNVTFRCDPISEHNRLYWYRQTLGQGPEFLTYFQNEAQLEKSRLLSDRFSAERPKGSFSTLEIQRTEQGDSAMYLCASSPQRDRGGSSGANVLTFGAGSRLTVL.

This clonotype showed up just a few times. V and J are TRBV28 and TRBJ1-5; 10 positions match TRBD1. V was clipped by 6 bases and J by 4 bases; unmatched bases: 9. The CDR3 consists of 16 residues. Germline V gene data show CDR1 as MDHEN and CDR2 as SYDVKM. The CDR3 sequence is CASRKPTGGRNQPQHF. As DNA, the CDR3 is TGTGCCAGCAGAAAACCGACAGGGGGCCGGAATCAGCCCCAGCATTTT.